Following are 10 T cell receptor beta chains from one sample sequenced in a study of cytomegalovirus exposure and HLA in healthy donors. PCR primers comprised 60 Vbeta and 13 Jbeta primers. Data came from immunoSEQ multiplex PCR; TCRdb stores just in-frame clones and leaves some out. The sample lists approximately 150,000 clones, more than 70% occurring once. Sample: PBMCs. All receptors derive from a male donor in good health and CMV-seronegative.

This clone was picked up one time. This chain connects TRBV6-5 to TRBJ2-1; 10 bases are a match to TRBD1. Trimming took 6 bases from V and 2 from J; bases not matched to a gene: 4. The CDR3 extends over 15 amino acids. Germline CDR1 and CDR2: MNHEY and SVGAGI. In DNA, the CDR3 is TGTGCCAGCAGCCGGGACAGGGGTCCCTACAATGAGCAGTTCTTC. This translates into CASSRDRGPYNEQFF.

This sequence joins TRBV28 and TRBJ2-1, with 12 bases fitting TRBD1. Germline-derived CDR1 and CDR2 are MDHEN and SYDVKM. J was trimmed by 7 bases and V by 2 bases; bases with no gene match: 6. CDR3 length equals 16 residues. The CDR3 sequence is CASSLGGQGAGNEQFF. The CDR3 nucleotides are TGTGCCAGCAGTTTAGGGGGACAGGGGGCTGGGAATGAGCAGTTCTTC.

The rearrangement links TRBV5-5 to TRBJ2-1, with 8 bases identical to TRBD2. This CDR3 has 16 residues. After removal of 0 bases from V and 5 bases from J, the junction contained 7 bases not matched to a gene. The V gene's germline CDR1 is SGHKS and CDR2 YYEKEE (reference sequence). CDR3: CASSLGFRREDNEQFF. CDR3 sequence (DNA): TGTGCCAGCAGCTTGGGATTTCGGCGGGAGGACAATGAGCAGTTCTTC.

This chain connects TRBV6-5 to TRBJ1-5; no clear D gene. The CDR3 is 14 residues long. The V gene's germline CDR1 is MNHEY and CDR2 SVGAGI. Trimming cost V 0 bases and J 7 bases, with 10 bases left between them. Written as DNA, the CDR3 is TGTGCCAGCAGTTACTCGCCCGAAGCCCAGCCCCAGCATTTT. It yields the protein CASSYSPEAQPQHF.

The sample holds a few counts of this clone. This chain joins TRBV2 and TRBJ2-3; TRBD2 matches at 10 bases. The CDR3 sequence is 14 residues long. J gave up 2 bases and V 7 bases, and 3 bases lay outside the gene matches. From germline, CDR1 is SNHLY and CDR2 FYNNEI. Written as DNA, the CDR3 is TGTGCCAGCAAACTAGCGGGAAACACAGATACGCAGTATTTT. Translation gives CASKLAGNTDTQYF.

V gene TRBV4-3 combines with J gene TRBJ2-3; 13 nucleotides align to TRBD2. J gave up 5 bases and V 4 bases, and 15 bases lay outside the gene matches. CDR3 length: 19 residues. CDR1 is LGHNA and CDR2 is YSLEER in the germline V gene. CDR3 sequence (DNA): TGCGCCAGCAGCCGATTCAATAGGGGACTAGCGGGATTGGGAGATACGCAGTATTTT. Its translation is CASSRFNRGLAGLGDTQYF.

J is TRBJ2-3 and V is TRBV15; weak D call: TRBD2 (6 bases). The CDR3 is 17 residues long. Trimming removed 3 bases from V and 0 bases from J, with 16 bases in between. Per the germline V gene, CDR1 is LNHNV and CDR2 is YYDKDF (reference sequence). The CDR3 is CATSRMEGQSSTDTQYF. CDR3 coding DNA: TGTGCCACCAGCAGGATGGAGGGGCAGAGTAGCACAGATACGCAGTATTTT.

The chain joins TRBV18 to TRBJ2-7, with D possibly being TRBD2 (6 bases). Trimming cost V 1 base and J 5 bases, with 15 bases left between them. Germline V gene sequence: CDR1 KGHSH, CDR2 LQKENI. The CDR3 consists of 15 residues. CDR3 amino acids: CASSPLEGVRHEQYF. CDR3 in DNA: TGTGCCAGCTCACCACTGGAGGGAGTCCGCCACGAGCAGTACTTC.

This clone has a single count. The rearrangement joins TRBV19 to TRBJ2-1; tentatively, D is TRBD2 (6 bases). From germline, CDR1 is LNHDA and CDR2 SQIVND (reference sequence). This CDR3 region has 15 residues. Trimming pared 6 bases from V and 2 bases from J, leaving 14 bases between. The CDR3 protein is CASREGPSAYNEQFF. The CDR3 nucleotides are TGTGCCAGTAGGGAGGGACCTTCGGCCTACAATGAGCAGTTCTTC.

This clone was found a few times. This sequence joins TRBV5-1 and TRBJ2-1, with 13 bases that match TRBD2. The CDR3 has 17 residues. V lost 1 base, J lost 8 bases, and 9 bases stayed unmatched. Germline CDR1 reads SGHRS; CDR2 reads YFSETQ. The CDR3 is CASSLYGLAGAWDEQFF. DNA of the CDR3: TGCGCCAGCAGCTTGTACGGACTAGCGGGGGCGTGGGATGAGCAGTTCTTC.